This entry lists 26 T cell receptor beta chains sequenced from one sample in a study of blood T cell repertoires in COVID-19. Libraries were prepared by immunoSEQ multiplex PCR; TCRdb keeps only in-frame clonotypes and omits some of them. The repertoire holds under 130,000 clones, with 85% to 90% as singletons. The sample taken for sequencing was peripheral blood. These receptors came from a woman of 80 years or more with acute or convalescent COVID-19.

The chain has TRBV28 and TRBJ2-7; 8 bases fit TRBD1. CDR1 and CDR2 from the germline V gene are MDHEN and SYDVKM. Trimming removed 6 bases from V and 1 base from J; junction bases left unmatched: 8. The CDR3 runs 15 residues. CDR3 region: CASSQIRGPSYEQYF. CDR3 bases: TGTGCCAGCAGCCAGATCAGGGGGCCATCCTACGAGCAGTACTTC.

This clone turned up a few times. This chain connects TRBV30 to TRBJ2-7, with unresolved D. Per germline, CDR1 GTSNPN and CDR2 SVGIG (reference sequence). Trimming left V 4 bases short and J 4 bases short, with 11 bases between. The CDR3 is 12 amino acids. CDR3 residues: CAWTAPGYEQYF. The CDR3 DNA follows: TGTGCCTGGACCGCACCAGGTTACGAGCAGTACTTC. Looking up the rest from reference TRBV30 and TRBJ2-7 gives the full variable domain: SQTIHQWPATLVQPVGSPLSLECTVEGTSNPNLYWYRQAAGRGLQLLFYSVGIGQISSEVPQNLSASRPQDRQFILSSKKLLLSDSGFYLCAWTAPGYEQYFGPGTRLTVT.

The chain uses TRBV6-4 and TRBJ1-1, with TRBD1 matching 9 bases. The CDR3 has 13 residues. Germline trimming cut 6 bases from V and 4 bases from J; bases unmatched to any gene: 3. Germline CDR1 reads MRHNA; CDR2 reads SNTAGT. The CDR3 loop reads CASRPGQGTEAFF. The CDR3 nucleotides are TGTGCCAGCAGACCGGGACAGGGCACTGAAGCTTTCTTT.

This rearrangement joins TRBV28 to TRBJ1-1; D gene uncertain. The germline gives CDR1 MDHEN, CDR2 SYDVKM. V dropped 5 bases and J dropped 5 bases, with 15 bases sitting between them. This CDR3 is built from 14 residues. CDR3 DNA sequence: TGTGCCAGCAGTAGTATCAGGATTCTAACTGAAGCTTTCTTT. Its protein is CASSSIRILTEAFF.

The J gene is TRBJ2-1, the V gene TRBV5-8; 10 bases map to TRBD2. J lost 2 bases, V lost 2 bases, and 7 bases had no gene match. Germline V gene lookup returns CDR1 SGHTS and CDR2 YDEGEE. The CDR3 contains 17 residues. As DNA, the CDR3 is TGTGCCAGCAGCTTAAAGCTAGCGGGGGAAACCTACAATGAGCAGTTCTTC. It translates to CASSLKLAGETYNEQFF.

The V gene is TRBV5-8, the J gene TRBJ2-5; 7 nucleotides line up with TRBD1. Germline CDR1 SGHTS, CDR2 YDEGEE. V dropped 3 bases and J dropped 9; count of bases not matched to a gene: 11. This CDR3 is built from 14 residues. CDR3 DNA sequence: TGTGCCAGCAGCTCAGGACAGGCGCCTCAGGCCCAGTACTTC. Translation: CASSSGQAPQAQYF.

This sequence joins TRBV6-6 and TRBJ1-1; no reliable D call. CDR1 and CDR2 from the germline V gene are MNHNY and SVGAGI (reference sequence). The V end lost 6 bases, the J end lost 1 base, and 15 bases lay between the germline ends. CDR3 length: 15 residues. The CDR3 DNA is TGTGCCAGCAGCCCCCGCCGGAACAGGAACACTGAAGCTTTCTTT. Translation: CASSPRRNRNTEAFF.

J is TRBJ2-5 and V is TRBV7-2; 9 bases are shared with TRBD2. The CDR3 sequence is 16 residues long. In germline, CDR1 is SGHTA, CDR2 FQGNSA. V trimming: 0 bases; J trimming: 3 bases; junction bases outside the gene matches: 5. The CDR3 protein is CASSLAPSSGEETQYF. DNA of the CDR3: TGTGCCAGCAGCTTAGCGCCGTCTAGCGGGGAAGAGACCCAGTACTTC.

This chain uses TRBV24-1 with TRBJ2-7, with D maybe TRBD1 (5 bases). Trimming stripped 8 bases from V and 4 bases from J, with 17 bases between. CDR1 is KGHDR, CDR2 SFDVKD, per germline. This CDR3 comprises 14 residues. The CDR3 DNA sequence: TGTGCCACCAATTTAGGGCCAGGGATTTACGAGCAGTACTTC. It specifies CATNLGPGIYEQYF.

This clone was detected only once. This sequence joins TRBV7-8 and TRBJ2-1, with D possibly TRBD2 on 5 matching bases. V lost 5 bases and J 2 bases, leaving 22 bases between the germline ends. The CDR3 runs 18 residues. The germline V gene has CDR1 SGHVS and CDR2 FQNEAQ. DNA for the CDR3: TGTGCCAGCAGCCCAACAACTCCATGGCGGGCTACCTACAATGAGCAGTTCTTC. Translating gives CASSPTTPWRATYNEQFF.

A note on this clone: One junction end does not reproduce the germline sequence, and a read error may be involved. The J gene is TRBJ2-3, the V gene TRBV9; TRBD1 matches at 11 bases. The CDR3 consists of 14 residues. The germline gives CDR1 SGDLS, CDR2 YYNGEE. The CDR3 is CASNRDRGTDTQYF. The CDR3 DNA reads TGTGCGAGCAACCGGGACAGGGGGACAGATACGCAGTATTTT.

The chain carries TRBV11-2 and TRBJ2-7; tentatively, D is TRBD1 (6 bases). The CDR3 is made up of 17 amino acids. V was cut by 7 bases and J by 2 bases, with 24 bases left in between. Germline CDR1 is SGHAT and CDR2 is FQNNGV. CDR3: CASTYSVGGSSAYEQYF. The CDR3 DNA is TGTGCCAGCACCTATTCGGTAGGGGGTTCGTCTGCCTACGAGCAGTACTTC.

The V and J genes are TRBV6-5 and TRBJ1-2; 8 bases are shared with TRBD1. Per the germline V gene, CDR1 is MNHEY and CDR2 is SVGAGI. The CDR3 runs to 15 residues. With V trimmed by 1 base and J by 6 bases, 7 bases remained unmatched. The CDR3 DNA is TGTGCCAGCAGTTACTATAACAGGGGGGCCCATGGCTACACCTTC. It specifies CASSYYNRGAHGYTF.

The chain uses TRBV19 and TRBJ1-2, with 10 bases that match TRBD1. In germline, CDR1 is LNHDA, CDR2 SQIVND (reference sequence). Trimming cost V 5 bases and J 5 bases; bases outside gene matches: 5. This CDR3 contains 14 residues. The CDR3 bases are TGTGCCAGTAGTCCCCCGGACAGGGGGTATGGCTACACCTTC. It is translated as CASSPPDRGYGYTF.

This chain connects TRBV28 to TRBJ1-2; TRBD1 aligns across 7 bases. The junction had 15 bases not matched to a gene; V was cut back by 7 bases and J by 1 base. Germline lookup yields CDR1 MDHEN and CDR2 SYDVKM. The CDR3 extends over 17 amino acids. The CDR3 spells CASTPPLGQGGNYGYTF. In DNA form, the CDR3 reads TGTGCCAGCACTCCACCATTGGGTCAGGGGGGTAACTATGGCTACACCTTC.

The rearrangement joins TRBV10-2 to TRBJ2-1; 7 positions agree with TRBD1. J gave up 12 bases and V 4 bases, and 12 bases lay outside the gene matches. Germline CDR1 is WSHSY and CDR2 is SAAADI. CDR3 length: 14 amino acids. CDR3 nucleotides: TGCGCCAGCAGTGGACAGGGCTCTTCGATTGGGCAGTTCTTC. Translating it yields CASSGQGSSIGQFF.

This chain connects TRBV25-1 to TRBJ2-3; 11 bases map to TRBD1. Per germline, CDR1 MGHDK and CDR2 SYGVNS. CDR3 length: 14 amino acids. V was pared by 6 bases and J by 6 bases, with 5 bases of the junction left unmatched. In nucleotides, the CDR3 is TGTGCCAGCAGGAAGGACAGGGGGCTCGATACGCAGTATTTT. It specifies CASRKDRGLDTQYF.

This chain connects TRBV13 to TRBJ2-3, with D possibly matching TRBD1 (5 bases). Between the trimmed V and J ends, which lost 5 bases and 6 bases, there was a span of 9 bases. The CDR3 sequence is 12 residues long. Germline CDR1 reads PRHDT; CDR2 reads FYEKMQ (reference sequence). CDR3 nucleotide sequence: TGTGCCAGCAGCCTCCCAGGGGATACGCAGTATTTT. Its protein product is CASSLPGDTQYF.

The chain is built from TRBV28 and TRBJ2-1, with TRBD1 matching 8 bases. In germline, CDR1 is MDHEN, CDR2 SYDVKM. The V gene end was trimmed by 7 bases and the J gene end by 1 base; junction bases not matched to a gene: 6. CDR3 length: 15 residues. The CDR3 nucleotides are TGTGCCAGCACCCTCCAGGGGGCTTCCTACAATGAGCAGTTCTTC. Its translation is CASTLQGASYNEQFF.

The V gene is TRBV9, the J gene TRBJ2-7, with no clear D. The germline V and J ends were trimmed by 0 bases and 0 bases, with 7 bases remaining between them. Germline V gene data show CDR1 as SGDLS and CDR2 as YYNGEE. CDR3 size: 14 residues. CDR3 nucleotides: TGTGCCAGCAGCGTAGCCGATAGCTCCTACGAGCAGTACTTC. This codes for CASSVADSSYEQYF.

This rearrangement joins TRBV6-5 to TRBJ2-7, with TRBD1 identical over 10 bases. The CDR3 has 15 residues. V was clipped by 10 bases and J by 5 bases; unmatched bases: 14. The germline V gene has CDR1 MNHEY and CDR2 SVGAGI. CDR3 nucleotide sequence: TGTGCCACCTACCCGTGGGACAGGGGATTCCACGAGCAGTACTTC. Its protein is CATYPWDRGFHEQYF.

The rearrangement uses TRBV5-1 and TRBJ2-7, with D possibly matching TRBD2 (5 bases). In germline, CDR1 is SGHRS, CDR2 YFSETQ. The V and J ends lost 1 base and 7 bases respectively, with 15 bases between them. This CDR3 comprises 14 residues. CDR3 amino acids: CASSLQALTGEQYF. CDR3 bases: TGCGCCAGCAGCTTGCAGGCGCTTACGGGGGAGCAGTACTTC.

The chain carries TRBV11-2 and TRBJ2-1, with 13 bases aligning to TRBD2. The CDR3 covers 18 residues. Germline trimming cut 4 bases from V and 2 bases from J; bases unmatched to any gene: 8. Germline V gene lookup returns CDR1 SGHAT and CDR2 FQNNGV. CDR3 nucleotide sequence: TGTGCCAGCAGCTCCCCGAGGGGGACTAGCGGGGCCTACAATGAGCAGTTCTTC. It encodes CASSSPRGTSGAYNEQFF.

A single count supports this clone. The J gene is TRBJ1-1, the V gene TRBV12-3 or TRBV12-4, with a possible D match to TRBD1 (6 bases). The CDR3 covers 13 residues. Trimming pared 8 bases from V and 5 bases from J, leaving 15 bases between. DNA of the CDR3: TGTGCCAGCTCCCACAGGGCCGGGACTGAAGCTTTCTTT. This sequence encodes CASSHRAGTEAFF.

This chain connects TRBV2 to TRBJ1-4; 11 bases agree with TRBD1. This CDR3 is built from 14 residues. In germline, CDR1 is SNHLY, CDR2 FYNNEI. V was pared by 4 bases and J by 7 bases, with 2 bases of the junction left unmatched. The CDR3 here is CASSAGQGGEKLFF. The CDR3 DNA sequence: TGTGCCAGCAGTGCGGGACAGGGGGGTGAAAAACTGTTTTTT.

This chain uses TRBV30 with TRBJ1-2; the match to TRBD1 covers 8 bases. Germline values: CDR1 GTSNPN, CDR2 SVGIG (reference sequence). The V and J ends lost 1 base and 1 base, in that order; junction bases with no gene match: 2. The CDR3 is made up of 14 amino acids. CDR3 sequence: CAWSAGGFNYGYTF. The CDR3 bases are TGTGCCTGGAGTGCAGGGGGCTTTAACTATGGCTACACCTTC. Looking up the rest from reference TRBV30 and TRBJ1-2 gives the full variable domain: SQTIHQWPATLVQPVGSPLSLECTVEGTSNPNLYWYRQAAGRGLQLLFYSVGIGQISSEVPQNLSASRPQDRQFILSSKKLLLSDSGFYLCAWSAGGFNYGYTFGSGTRLTVV.